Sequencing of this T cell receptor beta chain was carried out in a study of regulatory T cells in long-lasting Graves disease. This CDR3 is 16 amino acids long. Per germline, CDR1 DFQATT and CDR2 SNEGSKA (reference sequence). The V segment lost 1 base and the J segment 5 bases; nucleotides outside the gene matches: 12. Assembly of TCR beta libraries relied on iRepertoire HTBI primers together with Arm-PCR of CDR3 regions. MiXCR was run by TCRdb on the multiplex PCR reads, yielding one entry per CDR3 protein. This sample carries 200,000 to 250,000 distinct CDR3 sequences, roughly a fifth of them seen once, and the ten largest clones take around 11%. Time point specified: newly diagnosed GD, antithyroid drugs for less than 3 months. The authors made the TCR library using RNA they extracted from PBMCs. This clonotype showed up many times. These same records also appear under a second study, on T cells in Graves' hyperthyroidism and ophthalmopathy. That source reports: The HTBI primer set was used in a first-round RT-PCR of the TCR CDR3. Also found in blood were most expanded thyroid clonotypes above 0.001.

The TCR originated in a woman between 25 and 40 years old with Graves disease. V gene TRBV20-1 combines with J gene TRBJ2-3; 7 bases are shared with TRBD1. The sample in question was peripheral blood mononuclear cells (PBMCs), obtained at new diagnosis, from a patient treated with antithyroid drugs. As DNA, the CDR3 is TGCAGTGCTAGAGCTCCAGCAGGGGGTGTTAGAGATACGCAGTATTTT. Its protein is CSARAPAGGVRDTQYF.